This entry lists 5 T cell receptor beta chains sequenced from one sample in a study of Graves' ophthalmopathy and Graves' hyperthyroidism. CDR3 regions of TCR beta were amplified from RNA transcripts. HTBI primers were used in a first-round RT-PCR, which preceded a second-round multiplex PCR. TCRdb reprocessed the multiplex PCR reads with MiXCR, giving one entry per CDR3 protein. The sample carries 40,000 to 45,000 distinct CDR3 sequences, roughly half recorded once. The sample comprised peripheral blood. The receptors shown here come from an adult man with Graves' ophthalmopathy.

This clonotype was recorded at least ten times. V and J are TRBV4-1 and TRBJ2-1; 11 nucleotides line up with TRBD2. Losses at the gene ends were 0 bases for V and 7 bases for J; bases not matched to a gene: 11. The CDR3 is 18 residues long. The V gene's germline CDR1 is MGHRA and CDR2 YSYEKL. The CDR3 loop reads CASSQDRGTSGVGNEQFF. Here the CDR3 DNA reads TGCGCCAGCAGCCAAGATCGAGGGACTAGCGGTGTCGGGAATGAGCAGTTCTTC.

There are a few counts of this clonotype. This rearrangement joins TRBV9 to TRBJ2-3; no firm D call. The CDR3 is 13 residues long. Between the trimmed V and J ends, which lost 4 bases and 5 bases, there was a span of 11 bases. The germline CDR1 and CDR2 sequences are SGDLS and YYNGEE. CDR3 sequence reads: CASSPGGGDTQYF. As DNA, the CDR3 is TGTGCCAGCAGCCCCGGTGGTGGAGATACGCAGTATTTT.

The rearrangement links TRBV7-9 to TRBJ1-1; 7 nucleotides line up with TRBD1. Germline CDR1 is SEHNR and CDR2 is FQNEAQ (reference sequence). The V segment lost 7 bases and the J segment 4 bases; nucleotides outside the gene matches: 9. This CDR3 is built from 14 residues. The CDR3: CASTPQGDVTEAFF. In nucleotides, the CDR3 is TGTGCCAGCACGCCTCAGGGGGATGTCACTGAAGCTTTCTTT.

The chain carries TRBV10-3 and TRBJ2-7, with 10 positions matching TRBD1. V trimming: 8 bases; J trimming: 6 bases; junction bases outside the gene matches: 10. CDR3 length: 14 amino acids. Germline lookup yields CDR1 ENHRY and CDR2 SYGVKD. CDR3 in DNA: TGTGCCATCGCTGCCCGGGACAGGGGTTCCGAGCAGTACTTC. This translates into CAIAARDRGSEQYF.

This sequence joins TRBV7-9 and TRBJ2-5; D is ambiguous. This CDR3 spans 11 amino acids. Trimming stripped 2 bases from V and 9 bases from J, with 7 bases between. The germline CDR1 and CDR2 sequences are SEHNR and FQNEAQ (reference sequence). CDR3 residues: CASSLIGAQYF. The CDR3 DNA sequence: TGTGCCAGCAGCTTAATCGGAGCCCAGTACTTC.